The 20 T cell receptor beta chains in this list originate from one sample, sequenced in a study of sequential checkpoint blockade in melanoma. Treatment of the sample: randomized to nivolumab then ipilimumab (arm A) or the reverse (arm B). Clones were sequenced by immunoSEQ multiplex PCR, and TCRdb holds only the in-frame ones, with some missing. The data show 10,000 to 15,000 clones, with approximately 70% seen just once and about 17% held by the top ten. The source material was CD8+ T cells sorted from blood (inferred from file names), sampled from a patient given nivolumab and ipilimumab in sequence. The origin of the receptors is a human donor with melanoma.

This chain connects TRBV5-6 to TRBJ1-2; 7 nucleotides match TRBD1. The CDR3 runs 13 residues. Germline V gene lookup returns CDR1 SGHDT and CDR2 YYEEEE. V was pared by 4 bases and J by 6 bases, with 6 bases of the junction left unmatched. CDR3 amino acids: CASSTGEDHGYTF. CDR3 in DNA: TGTGCCAGCAGCACAGGGGAGGACCATGGCTACACCTTC.

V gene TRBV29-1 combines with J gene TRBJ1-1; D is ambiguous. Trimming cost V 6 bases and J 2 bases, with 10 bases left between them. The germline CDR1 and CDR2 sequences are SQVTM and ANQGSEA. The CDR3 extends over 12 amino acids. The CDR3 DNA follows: TGCAGCGTGGCGGGCCCCAACACTGAAGCTTTCTTT. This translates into CSVAGPNTEAFF.

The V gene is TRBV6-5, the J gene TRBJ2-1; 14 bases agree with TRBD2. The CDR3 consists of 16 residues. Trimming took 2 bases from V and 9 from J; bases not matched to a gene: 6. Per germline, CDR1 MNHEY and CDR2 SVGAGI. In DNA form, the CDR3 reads TGTGCCAGCAGTTACGATGGACTAGCGGGGGGATTTGAGCAGTTCTTC. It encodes CASSYDGLAGGFEQFF.

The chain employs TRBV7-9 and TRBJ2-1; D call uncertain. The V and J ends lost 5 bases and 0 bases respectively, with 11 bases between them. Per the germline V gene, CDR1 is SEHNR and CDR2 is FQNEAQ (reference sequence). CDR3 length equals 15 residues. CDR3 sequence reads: CASSPRGASYNEQFF. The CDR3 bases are TGTGCCAGCAGCCCGAGAGGAGCCTCCTACAATGAGCAGTTCTTC. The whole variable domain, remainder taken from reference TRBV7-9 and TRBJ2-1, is DTGVSQNPRHKITKRGQNVTFRCDPISEHNRLYWYRQTLGQGPEFLTYFQNEAQLEKSRLLSDRFSAERPKGSFSTLEIQRTEQGDSAMYLCASSPRGASYNEQFFGPGTRLTVL.

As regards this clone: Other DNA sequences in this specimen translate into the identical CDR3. The CDR3 loop is CASSSRGISTDTQYF. The CDR3 coding sequence is TGTGCCAGCAGCTCACGGGGGATCTCCACAGATACGCAGTATTTT. J is TRBJ2-3 and V is TRBV7-9; TRBD2 is a possible D gene (6 bases). The CDR3 contains 15 residues. Germline CDR1 is SEHNR and CDR2 is FQNEAQ (reference sequence). The ends were cut back, 4 bases at V and 2 bases at J, with 13 bases in the middle.

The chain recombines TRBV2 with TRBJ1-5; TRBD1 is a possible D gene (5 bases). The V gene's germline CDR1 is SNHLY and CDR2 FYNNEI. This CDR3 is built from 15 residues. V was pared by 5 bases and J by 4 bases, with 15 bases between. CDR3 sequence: CASSSTQGGNQPQHF. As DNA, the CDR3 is TGTGCCAGCAGTTCCACTCAGGGAGGGAATCAGCCCCAGCATTTT. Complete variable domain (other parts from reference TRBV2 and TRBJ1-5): EPEVTQTPSHQVTQMGQEVILRCVPISNHLYFYWYRQILGQKVEFLVSFYNNEISEKSEIFDDQFSVERPDGSNFTLKIRSTKLEDSAMYFCASSSTQGGNQPQHFGDGTRLSIL.

CDR3 DNA sequence: TGCGCCAGCAGCTTTGTATCCCCCTCCTACGAGCAGTACTTC. Translated: CASSFVSPSYEQYF. The rearrangement joins TRBV5-1 to TRBJ2-7, with no clear D. V shed 2 bases and J shed 0 bases, with 9 bases lying between them. The germline gives CDR1 SGHRS, CDR2 YFSETQ. The length of the CDR3 is 14 residues.

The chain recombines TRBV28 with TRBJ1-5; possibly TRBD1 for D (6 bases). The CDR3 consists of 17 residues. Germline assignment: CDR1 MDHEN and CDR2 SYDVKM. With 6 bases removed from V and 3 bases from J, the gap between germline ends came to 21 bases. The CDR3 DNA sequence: TGTGCCAGCAGAGGTCCCGGGACAACACCTTTCAATCAGCCCCAGCATTTT. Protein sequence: CASRGPGTTPFNQPQHF.

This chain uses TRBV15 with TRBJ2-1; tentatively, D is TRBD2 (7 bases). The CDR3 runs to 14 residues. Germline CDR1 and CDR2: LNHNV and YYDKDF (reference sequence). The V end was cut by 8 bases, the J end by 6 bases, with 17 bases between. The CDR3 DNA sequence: TGTGCCACCGGGGGCGAGCTAGCGGCCAATGAGCAGTTCTTC. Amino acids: CATGGELAANEQFF.

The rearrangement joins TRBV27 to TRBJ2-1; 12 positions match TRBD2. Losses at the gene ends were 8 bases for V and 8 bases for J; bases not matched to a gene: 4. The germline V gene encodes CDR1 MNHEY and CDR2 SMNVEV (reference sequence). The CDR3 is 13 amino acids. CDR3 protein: CASGRLAGDEQFF. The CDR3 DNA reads TGTGCCAGCGGCCGACTAGCGGGAGATGAGCAGTTCTTC.

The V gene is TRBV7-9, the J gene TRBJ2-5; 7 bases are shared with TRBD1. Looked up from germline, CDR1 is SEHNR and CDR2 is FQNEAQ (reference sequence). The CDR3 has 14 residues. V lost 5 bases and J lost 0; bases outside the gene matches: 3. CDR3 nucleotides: TGTGCCAGCAGCCTACAGGGGAACCAAGAGACCCAGTACTTC. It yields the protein CASSLQGNQETQYF.

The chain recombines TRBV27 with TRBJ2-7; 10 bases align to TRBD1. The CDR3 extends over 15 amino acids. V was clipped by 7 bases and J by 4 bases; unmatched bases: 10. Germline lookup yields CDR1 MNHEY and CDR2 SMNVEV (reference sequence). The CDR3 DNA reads TGTGCCAGCACGTACACCGGGACAGGGGTTTACGAGCAGTACTTC. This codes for CASTYTGTGVYEQYF.

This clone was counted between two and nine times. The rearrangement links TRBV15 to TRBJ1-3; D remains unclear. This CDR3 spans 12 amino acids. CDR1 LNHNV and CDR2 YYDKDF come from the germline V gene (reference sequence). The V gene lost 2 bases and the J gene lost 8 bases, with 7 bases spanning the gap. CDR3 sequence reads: CATSRQEDTIYF. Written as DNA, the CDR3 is TGTGCCACCAGCAGACAGGAAGACACCATATATTTT.

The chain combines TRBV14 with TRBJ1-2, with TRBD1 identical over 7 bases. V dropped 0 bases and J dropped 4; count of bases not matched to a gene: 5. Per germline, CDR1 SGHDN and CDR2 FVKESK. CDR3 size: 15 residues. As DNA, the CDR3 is TGTGCCAGCAGCCAAGACAGGGGGAGCGGCTATGGCTACACCTTC. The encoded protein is CASSQDRGSGYGYTF.

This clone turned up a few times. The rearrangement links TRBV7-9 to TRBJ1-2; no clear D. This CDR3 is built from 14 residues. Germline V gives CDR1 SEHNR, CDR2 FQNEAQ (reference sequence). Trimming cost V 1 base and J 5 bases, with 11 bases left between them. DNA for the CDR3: TGTGCCAGCAGCTTAGGAGGTCAGATATATGGCTACACCTTC. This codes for CASSLGGQIYGYTF.

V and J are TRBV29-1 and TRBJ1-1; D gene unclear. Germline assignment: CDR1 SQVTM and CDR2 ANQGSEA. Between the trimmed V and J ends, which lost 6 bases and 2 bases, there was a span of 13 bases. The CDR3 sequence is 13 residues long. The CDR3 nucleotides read TGCAGCGTCTCAAGCGGGGAAAACACTGAAGCTTTCTTT. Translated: CSVSSGENTEAFF.

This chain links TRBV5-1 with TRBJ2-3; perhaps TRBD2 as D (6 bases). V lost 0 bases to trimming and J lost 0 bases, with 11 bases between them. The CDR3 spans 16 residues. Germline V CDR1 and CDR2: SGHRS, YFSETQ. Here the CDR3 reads CASSLAGGTSTDTQYF. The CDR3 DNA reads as TGCGCCAGCAGCTTGGCCGGCGGGACTAGCACAGATACGCAGTATTTT. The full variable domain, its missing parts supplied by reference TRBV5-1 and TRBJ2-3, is KAGVTQTPRYLIKTRGQQVTLSCSPISGHRSVSWYQQTPGQGLQFLFEYFSETQRNKGNFPGRFSGRQFSNSRSEMNVSTLELGDSALYLCASSLAGGTSTDTQYFGPGTRLTVL.

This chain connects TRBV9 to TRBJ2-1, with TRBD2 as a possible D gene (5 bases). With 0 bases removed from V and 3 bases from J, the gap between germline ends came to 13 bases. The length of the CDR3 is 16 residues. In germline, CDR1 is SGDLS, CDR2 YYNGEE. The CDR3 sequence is CASSVGSGKLYNEQFF. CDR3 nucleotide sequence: TGTGCCAGCAGCGTAGGGTCCGGGAAGCTCTACAATGAGCAGTTCTTC.

The CDR3 DNA is TGTGCCAGCAGCCCACTAACCCGACAGGGGGGGCGGAACACTGAAGCTTTCTTT. It specifies CASSPLTRQGGRNTEAFF. The chain recombines TRBV13 with TRBJ1-1, with TRBD1 identical over 9 bases. Trimming removed 5 bases from V and 1 base from J; junction bases left unmatched: 14. The germline V gene has CDR1 PRHDT and CDR2 FYEKMQ (reference sequence). The CDR3 contains 18 residues.

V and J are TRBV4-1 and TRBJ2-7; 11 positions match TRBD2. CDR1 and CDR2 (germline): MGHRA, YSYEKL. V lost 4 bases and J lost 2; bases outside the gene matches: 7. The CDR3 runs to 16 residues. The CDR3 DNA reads TGCGCCAGCAGCCTCCTGGCTAGCGGGGGGCCCTACGAGCAGTACTTC. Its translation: CASSLLASGGPYEQYF.